This T cell receptor (beta chain) is drawn from a study of blood T cell repertoires in COVID-19. Study-level background: Sites across the United States, Italy and Spain contributed samples from acute and convalescent COVID-19.

Germline V lookup: CDR1 SGHRS, CDR2 YFSETQ. V lost 3 bases, J lost 8 bases, and 8 bases lay in between. The CDR3 is 11 amino acids. In the study's own analysis: Reference gene primer amplification yielded estimated nucleated cell counts. Profiled with immunoSEQ multiplex PCR; TCRdb holds only in-frame clones, not every one. V, J and clone size are those of that table, while D and trimming were read from the DNA. Counted here are 310,000 or so clones, more than 85% occurring once; the ten biggest clones make up roughly 1.3%. The receptor was derived from a man between 65 and 79 years old with acute or convalescent COVID-19. The chain has TRBV5-1 and TRBJ1-2; D remains ambiguous. The sample was peripheral blood. CDR3 coding DNA: TGCGCCAGCAGCTCGTTATTCGGCTACACCTTC. It codes for CASSSLFGYTF.